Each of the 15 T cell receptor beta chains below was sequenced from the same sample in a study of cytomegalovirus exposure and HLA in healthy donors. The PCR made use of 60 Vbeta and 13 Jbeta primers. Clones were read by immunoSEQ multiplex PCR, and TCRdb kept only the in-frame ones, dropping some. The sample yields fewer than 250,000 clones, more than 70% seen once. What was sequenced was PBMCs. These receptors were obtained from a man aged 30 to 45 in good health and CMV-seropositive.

The CDR3 sequence: CASSTGTGRVKLFF. CDR3 in DNA: TGTGCCAGCAGCACCGGGACTGGCCGGGTAAAACTGTTTTTT. The V call is TRBV11-2, the J call TRBJ1-4; D is possibly TRBD1 (5 bases). Trimming took off 5 bases at V and 10 bases at J, with 17 bases between the two ends. This CDR3 spans 14 amino acids. The germline CDR1 and CDR2 sequences are SGHAT and FQNNGV.

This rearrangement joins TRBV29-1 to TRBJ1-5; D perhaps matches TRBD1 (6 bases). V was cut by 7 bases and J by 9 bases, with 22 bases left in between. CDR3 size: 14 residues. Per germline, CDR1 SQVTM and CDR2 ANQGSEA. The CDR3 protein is CSAVWGQPDGPQHF. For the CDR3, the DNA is TGCAGCGCTGTGTGGGGGCAACCCGATGGGCCCCAGCATTTT.

The CDR3 nucleotides read TGTGCCAGCAGCTTAGCAGGGGATGGGGCTCAGCCCCAGCATTTT. It translates to CASSLAGDGAQPQHF. This chain joins TRBV7-2 and TRBJ1-5; D is possibly TRBD1 (5 bases). This CDR3 contains 15 residues. The V end lost 0 bases, the J end lost 6 bases, and 12 bases lay between the germline ends. Per the germline V gene, CDR1 is SGHTA and CDR2 is FQGNSA.

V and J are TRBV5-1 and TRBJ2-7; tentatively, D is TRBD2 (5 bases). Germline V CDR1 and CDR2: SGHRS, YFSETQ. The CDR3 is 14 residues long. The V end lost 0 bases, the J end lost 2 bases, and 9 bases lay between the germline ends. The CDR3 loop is CASSLAGEPYEQYF. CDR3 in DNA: TGCGCCAGCAGCTTGGCCGGGGAACCCTACGAGCAGTACTTC. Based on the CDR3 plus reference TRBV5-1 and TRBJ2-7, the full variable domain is KAGVTQTPRYLIKTRGQQVTLSCSPISGHRSVSWYQQTPGQGLQFLFEYFSETQRNKGNFPGRFSGRQFSNSRSEMNVSTLELGDSALYLCASSLAGEPYEQYFGPGTRLTVT.

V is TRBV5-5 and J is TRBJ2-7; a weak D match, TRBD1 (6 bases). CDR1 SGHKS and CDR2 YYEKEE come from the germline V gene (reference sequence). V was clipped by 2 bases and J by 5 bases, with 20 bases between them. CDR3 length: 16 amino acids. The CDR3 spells CASSLGRVRGFNEQYF. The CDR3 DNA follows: TGTGCCAGCAGCTTAGGGCGTGTCAGGGGCTTTAACGAGCAGTACTTC.

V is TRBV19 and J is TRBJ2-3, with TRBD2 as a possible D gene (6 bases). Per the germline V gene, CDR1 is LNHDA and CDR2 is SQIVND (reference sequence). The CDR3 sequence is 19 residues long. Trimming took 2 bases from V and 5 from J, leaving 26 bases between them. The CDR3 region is CASSIRVRRGQLPRDTQYF. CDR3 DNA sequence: TGTGCCAGTAGTATAAGGGTTCGGCGGGGCCAACTACCCAGAGATACGCAGTATTTT.

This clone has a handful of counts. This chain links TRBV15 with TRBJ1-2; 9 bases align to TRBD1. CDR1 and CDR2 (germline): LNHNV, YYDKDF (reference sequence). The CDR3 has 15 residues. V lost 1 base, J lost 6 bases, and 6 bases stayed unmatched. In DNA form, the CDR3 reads TGTGCCACCAGCAGAGGGACAGGGGTTTACCATGGCTACACCTTC. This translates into CATSRGTGVYHGYTF.

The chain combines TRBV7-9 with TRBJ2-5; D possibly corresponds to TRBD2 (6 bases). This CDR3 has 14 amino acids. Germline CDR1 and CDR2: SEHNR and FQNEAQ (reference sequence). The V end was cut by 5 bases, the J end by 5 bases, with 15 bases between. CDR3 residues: CASSAGLGRETQYF. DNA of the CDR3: TGTGCCAGCAGCGCGGGACTGGGGCGGGAGACCCAGTACTTC.

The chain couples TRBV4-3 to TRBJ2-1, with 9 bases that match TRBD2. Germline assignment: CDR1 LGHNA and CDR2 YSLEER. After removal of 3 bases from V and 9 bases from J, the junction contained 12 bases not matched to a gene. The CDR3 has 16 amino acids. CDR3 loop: CASSHRGASGKSEQFF. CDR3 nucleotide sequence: TGCGCCAGCAGCCACCGAGGAGCTAGCGGGAAATCTGAGCAGTTCTTC.

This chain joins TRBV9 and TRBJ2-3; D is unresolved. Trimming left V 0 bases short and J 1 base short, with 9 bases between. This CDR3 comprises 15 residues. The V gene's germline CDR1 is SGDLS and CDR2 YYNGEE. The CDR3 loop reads CASSVAGGRTDTQYF. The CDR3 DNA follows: TGTGCCAGCAGCGTAGCAGGTGGCCGCACAGATACGCAGTATTTT. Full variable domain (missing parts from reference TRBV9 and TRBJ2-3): DSGVTQTPKHLITATGQRVTLRCSPRSGDLSVYWYQQSLDQGLQFLIQYYNGEERAKGNILERFSAQQFPDLHSELNLSSLELGDSALYFCASSVAGGRTDTQYFGPGTRLTVL.

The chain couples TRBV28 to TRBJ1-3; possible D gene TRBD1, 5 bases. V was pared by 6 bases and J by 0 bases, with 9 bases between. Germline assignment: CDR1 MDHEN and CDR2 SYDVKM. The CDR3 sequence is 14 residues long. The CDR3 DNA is TGTGCCAGCAGCGACAGCCTCTCTGGAAACACCATATATTTT. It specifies CASSDSLSGNTIYF.

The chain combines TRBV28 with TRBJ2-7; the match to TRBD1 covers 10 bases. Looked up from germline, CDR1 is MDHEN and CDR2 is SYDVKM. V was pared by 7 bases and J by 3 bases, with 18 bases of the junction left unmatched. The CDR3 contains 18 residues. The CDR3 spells CASNFDRTPGTGDYEQYF. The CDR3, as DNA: TGTGCCAGCAATTTCGATCGAACCCCCGGGACAGGGGACTACGAGCAGTACTTC.

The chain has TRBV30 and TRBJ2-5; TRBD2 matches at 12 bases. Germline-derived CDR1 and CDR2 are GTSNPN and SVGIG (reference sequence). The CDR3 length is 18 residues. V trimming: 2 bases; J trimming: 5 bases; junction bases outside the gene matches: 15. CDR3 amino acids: CAWSPTSGGPFRRETQYF. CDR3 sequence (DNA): TGTGCCTGGAGTCCTACTAGCGGGGGGCCATTCCGGAGGGAGACCCAGTACTTC.

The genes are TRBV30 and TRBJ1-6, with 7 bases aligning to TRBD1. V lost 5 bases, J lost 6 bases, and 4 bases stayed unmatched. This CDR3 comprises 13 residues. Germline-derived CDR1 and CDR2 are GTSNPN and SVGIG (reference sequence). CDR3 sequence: CAWPGQSNSPLHF. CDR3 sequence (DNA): TGTGCCTGGCCGGGACAGTCTAATTCACCCCTCCACTTT.

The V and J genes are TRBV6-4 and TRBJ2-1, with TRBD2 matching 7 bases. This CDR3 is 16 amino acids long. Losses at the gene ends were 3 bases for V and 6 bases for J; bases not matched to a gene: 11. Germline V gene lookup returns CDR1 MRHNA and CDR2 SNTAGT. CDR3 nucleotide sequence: TGTGCCAGCAGTGAGCGGGCGTACGGGACTACCAATGAGCAGTTCTTC. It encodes CASSERAYGTTNEQFF.